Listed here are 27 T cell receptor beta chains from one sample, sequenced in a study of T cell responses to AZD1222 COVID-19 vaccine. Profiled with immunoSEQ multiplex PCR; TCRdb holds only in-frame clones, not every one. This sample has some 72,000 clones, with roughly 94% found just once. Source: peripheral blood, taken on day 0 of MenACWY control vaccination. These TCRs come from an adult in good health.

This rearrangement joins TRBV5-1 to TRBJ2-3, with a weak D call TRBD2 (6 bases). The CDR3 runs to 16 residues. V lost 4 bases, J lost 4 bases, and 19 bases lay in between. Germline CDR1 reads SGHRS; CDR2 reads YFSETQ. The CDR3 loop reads CASSTLTRRAADTQYF. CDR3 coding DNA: TGCGCCAGCAGCACCCTTACCAGGAGGGCCGCAGATACGCAGTATTTT.

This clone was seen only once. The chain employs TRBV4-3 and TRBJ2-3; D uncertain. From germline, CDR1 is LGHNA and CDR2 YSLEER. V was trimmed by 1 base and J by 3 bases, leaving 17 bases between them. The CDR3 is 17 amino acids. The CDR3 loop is CASSQGAGPDMTDTQYF. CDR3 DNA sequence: TGCGCCAGCAGCCAAGGCGCCGGCCCCGACATGACAGATACGCAGTATTTT.

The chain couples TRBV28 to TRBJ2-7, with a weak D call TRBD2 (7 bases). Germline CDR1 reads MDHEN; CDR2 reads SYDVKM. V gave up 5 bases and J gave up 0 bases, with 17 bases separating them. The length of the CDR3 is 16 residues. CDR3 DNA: TGTGCCAGCAGTACCCCGGGGGGCCACAGCTCCTACGAGCAGTACTTC. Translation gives CASSTPGGHSSYEQYF.

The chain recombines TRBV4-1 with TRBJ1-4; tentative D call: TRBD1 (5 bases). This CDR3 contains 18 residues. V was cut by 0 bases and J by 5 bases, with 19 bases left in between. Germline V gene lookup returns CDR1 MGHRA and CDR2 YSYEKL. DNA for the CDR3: TGCGCCAGCAGCCAAGATAAACGAATAGGGACGGGGAATGAAAAACTGTTTTTT. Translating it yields CASSQDKRIGTGNEKLFF.

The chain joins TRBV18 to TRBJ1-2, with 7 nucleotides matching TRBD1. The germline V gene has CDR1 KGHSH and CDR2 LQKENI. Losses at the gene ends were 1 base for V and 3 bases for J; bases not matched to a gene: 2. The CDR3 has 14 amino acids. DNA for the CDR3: TGTGCCAGCTCACCACTCGACAGGGACTATGGCTACACCTTC. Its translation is CASSPLDRDYGYTF.

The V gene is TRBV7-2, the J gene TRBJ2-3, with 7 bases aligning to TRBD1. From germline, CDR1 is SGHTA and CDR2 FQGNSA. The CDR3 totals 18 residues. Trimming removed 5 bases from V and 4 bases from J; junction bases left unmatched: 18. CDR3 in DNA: TGTGCCAGCAGCAACCAGTTGGGACAGCAGGGTCGGGCAGATACGCAGTATTTT. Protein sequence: CASSNQLGQQGRADTQYF.

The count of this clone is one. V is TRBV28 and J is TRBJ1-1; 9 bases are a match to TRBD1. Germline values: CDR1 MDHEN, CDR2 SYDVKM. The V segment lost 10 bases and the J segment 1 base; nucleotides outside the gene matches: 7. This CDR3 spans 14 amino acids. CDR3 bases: TGTGCCACCACAGAGGGACAGGGGAACACTGAAGCTTTCTTT. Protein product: CATTEGQGNTEAFF.

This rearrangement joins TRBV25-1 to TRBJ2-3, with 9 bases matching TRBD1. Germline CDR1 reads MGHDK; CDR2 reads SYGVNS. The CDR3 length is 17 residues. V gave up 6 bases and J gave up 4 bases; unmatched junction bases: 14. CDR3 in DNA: TGTGCCAGCAGCGCCGCCGTCGGACAGGGGAAAGCAGATACGCAGTATTTT. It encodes CASSAAVGQGKADTQYF.

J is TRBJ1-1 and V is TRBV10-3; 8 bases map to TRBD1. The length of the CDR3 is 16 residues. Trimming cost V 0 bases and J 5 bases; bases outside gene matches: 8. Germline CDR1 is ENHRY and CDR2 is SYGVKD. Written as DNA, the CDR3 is TGTGCCATCAGTGAGTCCTCGGGACAGGTGAGAACTGAAGCTTTCTTT. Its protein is CAISESSGQVRTEAFF.

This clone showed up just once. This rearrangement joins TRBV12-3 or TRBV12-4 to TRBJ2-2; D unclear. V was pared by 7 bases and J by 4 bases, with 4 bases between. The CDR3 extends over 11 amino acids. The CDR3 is CASKRTGELFF. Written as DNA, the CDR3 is TGTGCCAGCAAACGCACCGGGGAGCTGTTTTTT.

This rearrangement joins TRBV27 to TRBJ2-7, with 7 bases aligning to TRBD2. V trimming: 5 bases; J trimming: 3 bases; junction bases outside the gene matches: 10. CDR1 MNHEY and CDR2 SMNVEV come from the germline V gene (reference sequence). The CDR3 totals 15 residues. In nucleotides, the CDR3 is TGTGCCAGCAGTCCCATCCGAGGACTAGGCTACGAGCAGTACTTC. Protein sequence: CASSPIRGLGYEQYF.

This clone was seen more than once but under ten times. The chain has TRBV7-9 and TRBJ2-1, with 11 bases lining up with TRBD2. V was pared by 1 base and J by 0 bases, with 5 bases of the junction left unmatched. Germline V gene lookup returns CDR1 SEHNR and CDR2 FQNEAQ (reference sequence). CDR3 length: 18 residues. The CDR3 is CASSLVPGLADSYNEQFF. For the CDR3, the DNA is TGTGCCAGCAGCTTAGTACCGGGACTAGCGGACTCCTACAATGAGCAGTTCTTC.

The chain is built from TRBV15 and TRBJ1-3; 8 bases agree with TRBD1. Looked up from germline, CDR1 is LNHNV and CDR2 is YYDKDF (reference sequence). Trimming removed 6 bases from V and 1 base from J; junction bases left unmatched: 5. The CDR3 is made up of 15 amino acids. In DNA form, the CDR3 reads TGTGCCACCAGGGACAGGGCACTTTCTGGAAACACCATATATTTT. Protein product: CATRDRALSGNTIYF.

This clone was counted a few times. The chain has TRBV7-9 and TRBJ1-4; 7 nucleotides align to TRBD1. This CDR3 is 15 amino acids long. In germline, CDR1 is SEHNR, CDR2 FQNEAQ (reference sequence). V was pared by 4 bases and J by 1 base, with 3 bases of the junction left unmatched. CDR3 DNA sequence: TGTGCCAGCAGCTCAAGGACAGGAACTAATGAAAAACTGTTTTTT. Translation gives CASSSRTGTNEKLFF.

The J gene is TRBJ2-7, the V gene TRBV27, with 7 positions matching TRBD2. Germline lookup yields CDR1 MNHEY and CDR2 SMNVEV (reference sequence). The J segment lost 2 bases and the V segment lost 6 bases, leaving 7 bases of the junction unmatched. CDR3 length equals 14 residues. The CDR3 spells CASRPLGTTYEQYF. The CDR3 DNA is TGTGCCAGCAGGCCTCTTGGGACTACCTACGAGCAGTACTTC.

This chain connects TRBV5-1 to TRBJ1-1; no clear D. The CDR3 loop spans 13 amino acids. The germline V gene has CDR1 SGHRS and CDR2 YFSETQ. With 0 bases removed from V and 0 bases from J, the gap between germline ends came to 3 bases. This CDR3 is CASSLEVNTEAFF. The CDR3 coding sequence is TGCGCCAGCAGCTTGGAGGTGAACACTGAAGCTTTCTTT.

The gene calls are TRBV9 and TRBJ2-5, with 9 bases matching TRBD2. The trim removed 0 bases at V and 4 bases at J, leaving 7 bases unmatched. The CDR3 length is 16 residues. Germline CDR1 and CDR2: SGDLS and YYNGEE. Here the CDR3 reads CASSVDRGRAGETQYF. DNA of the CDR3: TGTGCCAGCAGCGTAGATCGCGGGAGGGCCGGAGAGACCCAGTACTTC.

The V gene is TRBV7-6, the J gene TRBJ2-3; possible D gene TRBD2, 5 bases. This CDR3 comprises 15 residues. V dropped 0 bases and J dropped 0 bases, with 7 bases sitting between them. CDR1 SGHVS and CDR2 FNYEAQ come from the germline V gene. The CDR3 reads CASSLAVASTDTQYF. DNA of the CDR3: TGTGCCAGCAGCTTAGCAGTAGCGAGCACAGATACGCAGTATTTT.

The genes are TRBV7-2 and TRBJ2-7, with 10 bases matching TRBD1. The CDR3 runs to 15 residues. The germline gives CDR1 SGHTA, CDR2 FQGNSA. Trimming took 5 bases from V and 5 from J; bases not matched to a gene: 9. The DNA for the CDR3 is TGTGCCAGCAGCCCCCCGGGACAGGGGATACACGAGCAGTACTTC. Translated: CASSPPGQGIHEQYF.

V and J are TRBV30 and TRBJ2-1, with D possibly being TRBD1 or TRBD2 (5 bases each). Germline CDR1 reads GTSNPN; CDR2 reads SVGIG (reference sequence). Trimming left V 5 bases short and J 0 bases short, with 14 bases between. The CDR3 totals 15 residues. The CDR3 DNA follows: TGTGCCTGGGACCCGGGGCAGGGCTCCTACAATGAGCAGTTCTTC. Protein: CAWDPGQGSYNEQFF.

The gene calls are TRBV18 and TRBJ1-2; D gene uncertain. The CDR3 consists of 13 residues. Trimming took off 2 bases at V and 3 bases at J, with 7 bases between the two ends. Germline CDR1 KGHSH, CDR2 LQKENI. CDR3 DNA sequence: TGTGCCAGCTCACCAGCCGAGGACTATGGCTACACCTTC. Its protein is CASSPAEDYGYTF.

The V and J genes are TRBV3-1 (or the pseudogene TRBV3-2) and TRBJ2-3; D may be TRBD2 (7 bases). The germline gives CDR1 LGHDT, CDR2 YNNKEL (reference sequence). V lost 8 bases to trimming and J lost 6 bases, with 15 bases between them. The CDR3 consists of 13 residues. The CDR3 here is CASGGGGPDTQYF. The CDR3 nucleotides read TGTGCCAGCGGAGGGGGGGGCCCCGATACGCAGTATTTT.

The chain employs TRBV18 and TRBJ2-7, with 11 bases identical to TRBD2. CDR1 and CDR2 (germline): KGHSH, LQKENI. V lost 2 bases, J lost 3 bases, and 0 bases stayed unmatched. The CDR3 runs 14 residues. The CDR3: CASSPGTSGYEQYF. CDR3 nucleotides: TGTGCCAGCTCACCAGGGACTAGCGGCTACGAGCAGTACTTC.

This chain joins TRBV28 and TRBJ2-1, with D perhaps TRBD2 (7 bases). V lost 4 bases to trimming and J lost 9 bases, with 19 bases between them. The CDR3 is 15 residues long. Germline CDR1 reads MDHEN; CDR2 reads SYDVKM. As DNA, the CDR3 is TGTGCCAGCAGTTCACGAGTCGGGGGGCAGGTTGAGCAGTTCTTC. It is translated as CASSSRVGGQVEQFF.

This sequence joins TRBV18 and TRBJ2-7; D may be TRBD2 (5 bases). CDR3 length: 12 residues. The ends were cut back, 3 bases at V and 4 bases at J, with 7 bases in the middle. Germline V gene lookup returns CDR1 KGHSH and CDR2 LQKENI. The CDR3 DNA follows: TGTGCCAGCTCACCGGGAGCGTACGAGCAGTACTTC. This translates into CASSPGAYEQYF.

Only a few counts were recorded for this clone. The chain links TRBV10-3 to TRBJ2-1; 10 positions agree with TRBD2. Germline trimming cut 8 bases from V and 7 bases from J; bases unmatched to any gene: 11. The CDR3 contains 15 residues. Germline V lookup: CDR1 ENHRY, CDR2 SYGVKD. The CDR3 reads CAIAFPAGGGNEQFF. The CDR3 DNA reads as TGTGCCATCGCCTTCCCAGCGGGAGGGGGTAATGAGCAGTTCTTC.

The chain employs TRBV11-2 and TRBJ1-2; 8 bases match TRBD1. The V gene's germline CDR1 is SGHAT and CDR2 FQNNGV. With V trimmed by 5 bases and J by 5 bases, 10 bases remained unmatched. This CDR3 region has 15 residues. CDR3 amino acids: CASSAGQGGPYGYTF. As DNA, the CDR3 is TGTGCCAGCAGCGCCGGACAGGGAGGTCCTTATGGCTACACCTTC.